There are a few counts of the clone carrying this T cell receptor (beta chain). Its antigen is currently unknown. The authors incorporated unique molecular identifiers into the TCR beta cDNA libraries. In TCRdb, the PCR reads were re-called with MiXCR into one record per CDR3 protein. The sample contains some 800,000 distinct CDR3 sequences, 46% of which appear only once. The data belong to a study of post-analysis software for immune sequencing data. Looking at the study overall: Patients with relapsing-remitting, secondary progressive and progressive-relapsing multiple sclerosis courses were all represented.

Regarding the study as a whole: Five TRBV segments (TRBV5-6, TRBV5-1 and TRBV20-1 among them) occurred more frequently in patients than in controls.

Germline assignment: CDR1 SGHTA and CDR2 FQGNSA. The CDR3 extends over 14 amino acids. The V gene lost 5 bases and the J gene lost 0 bases, with 10 bases spanning the gap. This chain uses TRBV7-2 with TRBJ2-5; D gene uncertain. This clonotype was obtained from a girl aged 5 to 17 with multiple sclerosis. Material: blood. CDR3 DNA sequence: TGTGCCAGCAGCCCCGTCCAGTACCAAGAGACCCAGTACTTC. This codes for CASSPVQYQETQYF.